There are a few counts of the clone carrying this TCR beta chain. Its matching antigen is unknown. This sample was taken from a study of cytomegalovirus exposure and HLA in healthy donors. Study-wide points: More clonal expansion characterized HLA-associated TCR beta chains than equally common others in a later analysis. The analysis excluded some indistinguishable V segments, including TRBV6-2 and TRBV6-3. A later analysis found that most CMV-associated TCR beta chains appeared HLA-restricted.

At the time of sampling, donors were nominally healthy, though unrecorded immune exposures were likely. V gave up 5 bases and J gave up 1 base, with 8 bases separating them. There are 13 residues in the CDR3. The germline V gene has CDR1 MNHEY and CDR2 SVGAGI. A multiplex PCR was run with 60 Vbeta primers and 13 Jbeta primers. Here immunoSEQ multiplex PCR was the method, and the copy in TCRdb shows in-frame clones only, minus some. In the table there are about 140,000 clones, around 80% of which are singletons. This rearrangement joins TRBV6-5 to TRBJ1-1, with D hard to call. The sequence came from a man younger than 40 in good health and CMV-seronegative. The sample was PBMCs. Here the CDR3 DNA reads TGTGCCAGCAGTCCCAGACAGAACACTGAAGCTTTCTTT. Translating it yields CASSPRQNTEAFF.